One and the same sample provided the 30 T cell receptor beta chains below, sequenced in a study of blood T cells in healthy people across ages. Through a sample-barcoded 5' primer and a J-beta primer mix, a second PCR was run for about 6 to 11 cycles. TCRdb reanalysed the 5' RACE reads using MiXCR and keeps one entry per CDR3 protein. The profile covers some 900,000 distinct CDR3 sequences, with under 30% appearing a single time and roughly a sixth taken by the ten largest. Sequenced input: blood. These receptors originate from a woman aged 80 or over in good health.

To note about this clonotype: A single base separates this from a much larger clone, so it may be a read error. The V gene is TRBV20-1, the J gene TRBJ2-7, with D tentatively TRBD1 or TRBD2 (5 bases each). V shed 3 bases and J shed 7 bases, with 25 bases lying between them. Germline values: CDR1 DFQATT, CDR2 SNEGSKA (reference sequence). The CDR3 consists of 16 residues. In nucleotides, the CDR3 is TGCAGTGCTAGGGGTACCGGGACGGGGCCCTACAATGAGCAGTACTTC. Translation: CSARGTGTGPYNEQYF.

The rearrangement links TRBV18 to TRBJ1-2; tentatively, D is TRBD1 (5 bases). The CDR3 is made up of 14 amino acids. V lost 4 bases and J 4 bases, leaving 13 bases between the germline ends. CDR1 and CDR2 (germline): KGHSH, LQKENI. CDR3 loop: CASSQKTDVYGYTF. CDR3 bases: TGTGCCAGCTCACAAAAGACAGACGTCTATGGCTACACCTTC. Complete variable domain (other parts from reference TRBV18 and TRBJ1-2): NAGVMQNPRHLVRRRGQEARLRCSPMKGHSHVYWYRQLPEEGLKFMVYLQKENIIDESGMPKERFSAEFPKEGPSILRIQQVVRGDSAAYFCASSQKTDVYGYTFGSGTRLTVV.

At least ten counts were recorded for this clonotype. The rearrangement joins TRBV10-3 to TRBJ2-7; D remains ambiguous. The CDR3 consists of 12 residues. CDR1 and CDR2 from the germline V gene are ENHRY and SYGVKD. Trimming stripped 6 bases from V and 2 bases from J, with 8 bases between. In nucleotides, the CDR3 is TGTGCCATCAGCGAGACACCCTACGAGCAGTACTTC. Translating it yields CAISETPYEQYF.

The CDR3 protein is CASRTFQAYGYTF. DNA for the CDR3: TGTGCCAGCAGGACCTTCCAGGCCTATGGCTACACCTTC. V and J are TRBV6-2 or TRBV6-3 and TRBJ1-2; D remains unclear. Germline CDR1 MNHEY, CDR2 SVGEGT. There are 13 residues in the CDR3. V lost 6 bases to trimming and J lost 4 bases, with 12 bases between them.

This clonotype was seen at least ten times. This chain uses TRBV5-6 with TRBJ2-1; the match to TRBD1 covers 10 bases. This CDR3 spans 16 amino acids. J was trimmed by 4 bases and V by 2 bases; bases with no gene match: 6. The germline V gene has CDR1 SGHDT and CDR2 YYEEEE. The CDR3 here is CASSFRRDRGYNEQFF. CDR3 coding DNA: TGTGCCAGCAGCTTTCGCCGGGACAGGGGATACAATGAGCAGTTCTTC.

This clonotype was picked up many times. The chain links TRBV11-2 to TRBJ2-1; 11 bases are a match to TRBD2. CDR1 is SGHAT and CDR2 is FQNNGV in the germline V gene. The junction had 13 bases not matched to a gene; V was cut back by 8 bases and J by 7 bases. The CDR3 is 16 amino acids. CDR3 in DNA: TGTGCCAGCGGCACCTCAACTAGCGGGGGTAGGAATGAGCAGTTCTTC. This sequence encodes CASGTSTSGGRNEQFF.

The CDR3 loop reads CASNWDKGKGEQYF. As DNA, the CDR3 is TGTGCCAGCAACTGGGACAAGGGGAAGGGTGAGCAGTACTTC. This chain connects TRBV6-5 to TRBJ2-7; the D gene is possibly TRBD1 (6 bases). CDR1 is MNHEY, CDR2 SVGAGI, per germline. The CDR3 length is 14 residues. The V and J ends lost 7 bases and 7 bases respectively, with 20 bases between them.

With regard to this clonotype: The junction departs from germline at one end; a sequencing error may be responsible. The chain is built from TRBV6-1 and TRBJ2-7; TRBD2 is a possible D gene (5 bases). CDR1 and CDR2 from the germline V gene are MNHNS and SASEGT. This CDR3 has 12 residues. CDR3: CACSELVEPQYF. DNA of the CDR3: TGTGCCTGCAGTGAACTAGTTGAGCCCCAGTACTTC.

Note on this clonotype: This may be a read error, as it is one base from a much larger clone. The gene calls are TRBV15 and TRBJ1-4; D gene unclear. The length of the CDR3 is 15 residues. Germline V gene data show CDR1 as LNHNV and CDR2 as YYDKDF (reference sequence). The V end lost 5 bases, the J end lost 8 bases, and 18 bases lay between the germline ends. The CDR3 region is CATSPRIGGREKLFF. CDR3 in DNA: TGTGCCACCAGCCCGCGCATAGGAGGTCGGGAAAAACTGTTTTTT.

This clonotype showed up many times. At one end the junction does not follow the germline gene, possibly because of a read error. The chain is built from TRBV7-2 and TRBJ2-5, with 9 positions matching TRBD2. Germline loops: CDR1 SGHTA, CDR2 FQGNSA. This CDR3 is 14 amino acids long. In DNA, the CDR3 is TGTGCCAGCAGCCTAGCGGGGCCCTCGGGGACCCAGTACTTC. Translating gives CASSLAGPSGTQYF. Full variable domain (missing parts from reference TRBV7-2 and TRBJ2-5): GAGVSQSPSNKVTEKGKDVELRCDPISGHTALYWYRQSLGQGLEFLIYFQGNSAPDKSGLPSDRFSAERTGGSVSTLTIQRTQQEDSAVYLCASSLAGPSGTQYFGPGTRLLVL.

This clonotype was detected only a few times. The chain joins TRBV2 to TRBJ2-5; D is undetermined. The V and J ends lost 6 bases and 11 bases respectively, with 19 bases between them. The CDR3 spans 13 residues. CDR1 is SNHLY and CDR2 is FYNNEI in the germline V gene. The chain's CDR3 is CASRGNVGNEQYF. CDR3 sequence (DNA): TGTGCCAGCAGAGGAAACGTCGGCAATGAGCAGTACTTC.

Many counts were recorded for this clonotype. The chain's CDR3 is CASSRGGGYEQFF. For the CDR3, the DNA is TGTGCCAGCAGCCGGGGGGGCGGCTATGAGCAGTTCTTC. The gene calls are TRBV3-1 and TRBJ2-1; D perhaps matches TRBD2 (7 bases). The CDR3 is 13 residues long. CDR1 and CDR2 from the germline V gene are LGHDT and YNNKEL (reference sequence). The ends were cut back, 4 bases at V and 8 bases at J, with 12 bases in the middle.

The table lists this clonotype with a few counts. V gene TRBV3-1 combines with J gene TRBJ2-7; no firm D call. V lost 4 bases to trimming and J lost 4 bases, with 17 bases between them. Germline V CDR1 and CDR2: LGHDT, YNNKEL (reference sequence). The length of the CDR3 is 15 residues. CDR3 loop: CASSRPLSFPYEQYF. In nucleotides, the CDR3 is TGTGCCAGCAGCCGGCCCCTGTCCTTCCCGTACGAGCAGTACTTC.

The chain recombines TRBV5-6 with TRBJ1-5; 8 nucleotides line up with TRBD1. Per germline, CDR1 SGHDT and CDR2 YYEEEE. The CDR3 consists of 17 residues. Trimming removed 4 bases from V and 0 bases from J; junction bases left unmatched: 9. CDR3 amino acids: CASSRSDRDLSNQPQHF. DNA of the CDR3: TGTGCCAGCAGCAGATCGGACAGGGACCTTAGCAATCAGCCCCAGCATTTT.

This clonotype showed up many times. The chain uses TRBV12-3 or TRBV12-4 and TRBJ1-1; D gene unclear. The V end was cut by 6 bases, the J end by 4 bases, with 15 bases between. This CDR3 is built from 14 residues. The CDR3 spells CASRPWEGGTEAFF. CDR3 nucleotides: TGTGCCAGCAGGCCCTGGGAGGGAGGCACTGAAGCTTTCTTT.

This clonotype was counted many times. This chain uses TRBV6-5 with TRBJ2-5; D unclear. The CDR3 covers 14 residues. The germline V gene encodes CDR1 MNHEY and CDR2 SVGAGI. V gave up 2 bases and J gave up 2 bases, with 9 bases separating them. For the CDR3, the DNA is TGTGCCAGCAGTTACAGGGCACCACAAGAGACCCAGTACTTC. This gives the protein CASSYRAPQETQYF.

This clonotype appeared many times. This chain connects TRBV20-1 to TRBJ2-7; 9 bases match TRBD1. The CDR3 extends over 14 amino acids. The trim removed 6 bases at V and 2 bases at J, leaving 8 bases unmatched. Germline assignment: CDR1 DFQATT and CDR2 SNEGSKA (reference sequence). Here the CDR3 DNA reads TGCAGTGCCTATGACAGGGGGTTCACCTACGAGCAGTACTTC. It yields the protein CSAYDRGFTYEQYF.

This clonotype was counted only a few times. This chain uses TRBV7-6 with TRBJ2-6; D may be TRBD1 or TRBD2 (5 bases each). V lost 6 bases to trimming and J lost 0 bases, with 21 bases between them. Germline CDR1 SGHVS, CDR2 FNYEAQ. The CDR3 is 19 residues long. The CDR3 protein is CASSPNGRDGFSGANVLTF. The CDR3 region has the DNA TGTGCCAGCAGTCCCAATGGAAGGGACGGCTTCTCTGGGGCCAACGTCCTGACTTTC. The full variable domain, with the rest looked up from reference TRBV7-6 and TRBJ2-6, is GAGVSQSPRYKVTKRGQDVALRCDPISGHVSLYWYRQALGQGPEFLTYFNYEAQQDKSGLPNDRFSAERPEGSISTLTIQRTEQRDSAMYRCASSPNGRDGFSGANVLTFGAGSRLTVL.

This clonotype was counted at least ten times. The V call is TRBV5-1, the J call TRBJ2-5, with 13 positions matching TRBD2. The germline gives CDR1 SGHRS, CDR2 YFSETQ. This CDR3 contains 16 residues. The V gene end was trimmed by 2 bases and the J gene end by 5 bases; junction bases not matched to a gene: 6. The CDR3, as DNA: TGCGCCAGCAGCTTCCGACTAGCGGGGGGCCTGGAGACCCAGTACTTC. It yields the protein CASSFRLAGGLETQYF.

This clonotype showed up many times. The chain is built from TRBV4-3 and TRBJ2-3; possibly TRBD2 for D (5 bases). V lost 1 base and J lost 4, with 21 bases in between. Germline V gene lookup returns CDR1 LGHNA and CDR2 YSLEER. CDR3 length equals 18 residues. In DNA, the CDR3 is TGCGCCAGCAGCCAAGTGGGAATCGGGGTATTCGGGTCAGATACGCAGTATTTT. This sequence encodes CASSQVGIGVFGSDTQYF.

The chain carries TRBV6-5 and TRBJ1-1; a possible D gene is TRBD1 (6 bases). The CDR3 spans 14 residues. Trimming left V 4 bases short and J 1 base short, with 10 bases between. Germline CDR1 is MNHEY and CDR2 is SVGAGI. The CDR3 spells CASSFRTANTEAFF. The CDR3 bases are TGTGCCAGCAGTTTCAGGACAGCGAACACTGAAGCTTTCTTT.

This clonotype turned up a few times. The chain links TRBV5-1 to TRBJ2-6; 8 bases are shared with TRBD2. Trimming removed 1 base from V and 2 bases from J; junction bases left unmatched: 2. The CDR3 contains 16 residues. CDR1 and CDR2 (germline): SGHRS, YFSETQ. This chain's CDR3 is CASSLSGSAGANVLTF. The CDR3 coding sequence is TGCGCCAGCAGCTTGAGCGGGAGTGCTGGGGCCAACGTCCTGACTTTC.

The V gene is TRBV7-9, the J gene TRBJ2-7; 9 bases match TRBD1. This CDR3 comprises 16 residues. Germline lookup yields CDR1 SEHNR and CDR2 FQNEAQ (reference sequence). V shed 3 bases, J shed 6 bases, and the junction held 12 bases outside the gene matches. CDR3 sequence (DNA): TGTGCCAGCAGCTTGCCGGTGGAGCGGGGACAGGGCGAGCAGTACTTC. Amino acids: CASSLPVERGQGEQYF.

This clonotype showed up many times. Here the CDR3 reads CASRASGGAGYTDTQYF. For the CDR3, the DNA is TGTGCCAGCAGAGCGAGCGGGGGGGCCGGATACACAGATACGCAGTATTTT. This chain joins TRBV12-3 or TRBV12-4 and TRBJ2-3; 10 bases align to TRBD2. CDR3 size: 17 residues. Losses at the gene ends were 6 bases for V and 2 bases for J; bases not matched to a gene: 11.

This clonotype was recorded at least ten times. J is TRBJ1-1 and V is TRBV7-2; no reliable D call. Germline V gives CDR1 SGHTA, CDR2 FQGNSA. Trimming shortened V by 6 bases and J by 0 bases, and 8 bases separated the two germline ends. The CDR3 spans 13 residues. Here the CDR3 DNA reads TGTGCCAGCAGGCCCCCCGTGAACACTGAAGCTTTCTTT. Protein sequence: CASRPPVNTEAFF.

This sequence joins TRBV19 and TRBJ2-5; 7 nucleotides match TRBD2. Germline CDR1 reads LNHDA; CDR2 reads SQIVND (reference sequence). The CDR3 length is 16 residues. V lost 5 bases and J lost 2; bases outside the gene matches: 11. CDR3 DNA: TGTGCCAGTAGTTTGGGGCCTTGGGGGGGACAAGAGACCCAGTACTTC. This encodes CASSLGPWGGQETQYF.

The V gene is TRBV5-5, the J gene TRBJ1-5; 8 nucleotides align to TRBD1. From germline, CDR1 is SGHKS and CDR2 YYEKEE (reference sequence). Germline trimming cut 0 bases from V and 3 bases from J; bases unmatched to any gene: 8. This CDR3 has 17 residues. CDR3 in amino acids: CASSLVYGRGHNQPQHF. In nucleotides, the CDR3 is TGTGCCAGCAGCTTGGTTTATGGCAGGGGGCACAATCAGCCCCAGCATTTT. Combining the CDR3 with reference TRBV5-5 and TRBJ1-5 gives the whole variable domain DAGVTQSPTHLIKTRGQQVTLRCSPISGHKSVSWYQQVLGQGPQFIFQYYEKEERGRGNFPDRFSARQFPNYSSELNVNALLLGDSALYLCASSLVYGRGHNQPQHFGDGTRLSIL.

This clonotype appeared a few times. The gene calls are TRBV12-3 or TRBV12-4 and TRBJ1-2; TRBD1 matches 7 bases. The CDR3 extends over 16 amino acids. The V and J ends lost 1 base and 4 bases, in that order; junction bases with no gene match: 9. The DNA for the CDR3 is TGTGCCAGCAGTTTAGGGAGGTCAGGGGGATCCTATGGCTACACCTTC. Its translation is CASSLGRSGGSYGYTF.

This clonotype appeared a single time. The germline gene is not matched at one end of the junction; a read error may be the cause. This chain links TRBV5-1 with TRBJ2-4, with D perhaps TRBD2 (5 bases). The CDR3 is 13 amino acids. CDR1 and CDR2 from the germline V gene are SGHRS and YFSETQ. CDR3 DNA sequence: TGCGCCAGCGGCTTGGTCGGGGAAGACATTCTGTACTTC. This sequence encodes CASGLVGEDILYF. Full variable domain (remainder filled in from reference TRBV5-1 and TRBJ2-4): KAGVTQTPRYLIKTRGQQVTLSCSPISGHRSVSWYQQTPGQGLQFLFEYFSETQRNKGNFPGRFSGRQFSNSRSEMNVSTLELGDSALYLCASGLVGEDILYFGAGTRLSVL.

A few counts support this clonotype. The genes are TRBV7-2 and TRBJ2-1; TRBD2 aligns across 9 bases. From germline, CDR1 is SGHTA and CDR2 FQGNSA. V gave up 0 bases and J gave up 9 bases; unmatched junction bases: 6. The CDR3 covers 15 residues. DNA of the CDR3: TGTGCCAGCAGCTTAGCGGGCGGGGGGGCCCTTGAGCAGTTCTTC. Translating it yields CASSLAGGGALEQFF. Based on the CDR3 plus reference TRBV7-2 and TRBJ2-1, the full variable domain is GAGVSQSPSNKVTEKGKDVELRCDPISGHTALYWYRQSLGQGLEFLIYFQGNSAPDKSGLPSDRFSAERTGGSVSTLTIQRTQQEDSAVYLCASSLAGGGALEQFFGPGTRLTVL.